This T cell receptor beta chain was sequenced for a study of glioma-infiltrating T cells after dendritic cell vaccination (dated by TCRdb to 2015 to 2016). With regard to the full study: The cohort included roughly 15 glioblastoma patients drawn from Phase I and II dendritic cell vaccination trials, of whom 9 were newly diagnosed and 6 had recurrent disease. Between about 2002 and 2013, the patients were given dendritic cell vaccination pulsed with autologous tumor lysate. To make the vaccine, monocyte-derived dendritic cells were cultured for roughly seven days with IL-4 and GM-CSF and then pulsed overnight with autologous tumor lysate. Three intradermal dendritic cell vaccine injections were administered to patients at biweekly intervals in the arm below the axilla. In glioblastoma patients vaccinated with dendritic cells, deep sequencing of TCR beta CDR3 regions served to measure the amount of tumor-infiltrating lymphocytes and to compare repertoires between tumor and blood. TCR sequencing metrics, including TIL content and tumor-blood repertoire overlap, were correlated with survival after dendritic cell vaccination. Overall study outcomes, separate from this receptor: The response model built on TCR overlap across three groups was characterized as speculative, with prospective validation still needed. The cohort was small and heterogeneous, with few patients having full blood and tumor sets and even fewer initial-recurrent tumor pairs. After dendritic cell vaccination, a higher estimated pretreatment TIL content predicted longer time to progression and longer overall survival. TCR clonality showed no direct relationship with survival, which suggests that a diverse polyclonal response may be important.

CDR1 and CDR2, per the germline V gene (reference sequence), are SEHNR and FQNEAQ. The junction shows trimming of 3 bases on V and 6 bases on J, plus 9 bases between the germline ends. The CDR3 goes from the cysteine to the phenylalanine over 14 residues. Left in the record is the CDR3 DNA by itself, 42 bases read in frame from the first base. Details on this clone: This receptor's antigen is unknown. No much larger clonotype is one base removed from it; base qualities were not supplied.

The time point tag for this specimen amounts to: after dendritic cell vaccination, including at tumor progression/relapse. Patients were selected for having adequate residual fresh-frozen tumor tissue and more than two years of available survival data. Molecular status otherwise varied across the glioblastoma patients, but none of them carried an isocitrate dehydrogenase mutation. PBMC were collected before vaccination, two weeks after the third vaccination, and at tumor progression if tumor progression occurred. The Qiagen DNeasy Blood extraction Kit was used to extract genomic DNA. TCRB CDR3 regions were amplified from roughly 1.8 ug genomic DNA, or all available DNA if less, using the immunoSEQ assay. For multiplex PCR, 60 forward primers for TCR V beta segments and 13 reverse primers for J beta segments were used. To estimate reads per starting template, synthetic control templates were spiked into each sample at limiting dilution. The Illumina HiSeq System generated sequencing reads of 87 bp. As for the original processing: To remove PCR and sequencing errors, closely related sequences were merged with a nearest neighbor algorithm. TCR overlap was defined as the percentage of unique tumor TCR beta sequences that were also found in the peripheral blood of the same patient. In its TCRdb copy, this immuneACCESS table keeps in-frame sequences only and misses some clones. Where compared with another copy, unresolved V genes explain less than half of these, and the others have no known cause. V, J and clone size are those of that table, while D and trimming were read from the DNA. Here the sample has some 99,000 clones; roughly 80% occur a single time. The ten largest clonotypes hold about 5.7% of the sample.

This receptor was identified in a human donor with glioblastoma. The rearranged segments are TRBV7-9 and TRBJ1-6; TRBD1 is perhaps the D gene, given 5 matching bases. The sequencing here drew on blood, taken after dendritic cell vaccination. In nucleotides, the sequence is TGTGCCAGCAGCTTGTGGGGGGTTAATTCACCCCTCCACTTT. This codes for CASSLWGVNSPLHF.